Listed here are 20 T cell receptor beta chains from one sample, sequenced in a study of molecular identifiers for immune sequencing clone quantification. Each CDR3 protein is one row after TCRdb ran MiXCR on the PCR reads. Here the sample spans nearly 650,000 distinct CDR3 sequences, 25% being singletons. The sequencing sample was made of naive CD8+ T cells from blood, with Jurkat cell RNA spiked in. The subset: FACS-sorted CD8+CD4-CCR7+CD45RA+ naive T cells. The origin of the receptors is a human donor in good health. Some libraries in this study had Jurkat cell RNA spiked in.

This clonotype showed up just a few times. V is TRBV18 and J is TRBJ1-5; tentative D call: TRBD1 (5 bases). Germline V lookup: CDR1 KGHSH, CDR2 LQKENI. The CDR3 is 15 amino acids. Trimming shortened V by 4 bases and J by 8 bases, and 18 bases separated the two germline ends. As DNA, the CDR3 is TGTGCCAGCTCACGCTTTGTCGACAGCGTTGAGCCCCAGCATTTT. Amino acid sequence: CASSRFVDSVEPQHF.

This clonotype came up many times. The chain uses TRBV14 and TRBJ1-1; D unclear. Trimming removed 1 base at V and 4 bases at J, with 10 bases between. This CDR3 has 14 residues. Germline CDR1 reads SGHDN; CDR2 reads FVKESK. DNA of the CDR3: TGTGCCAGCAGCCAAGGGTCCCTGGGCACTGAAGCTTTCTTT. Translation: CASSQGSLGTEAFF.

The gene calls are TRBV10-3 and TRBJ2-7, with unresolved D. CDR1 and CDR2 from the germline V gene are ENHRY and SYGVKD. The CDR3 has 14 residues. V gave up 4 bases and J gave up 6 bases, with 16 bases separating them. CDR3 bases: TGTGCCATCAGTGGCCCGGACGGCCCCGCCGAGCAGTACTTC. Amino acids: CAISGPDGPAEQYF.

Concerning this clonotype: The junction departs from the called germline gene at one end, perhaps through a read error. The chain has TRBV4-1 and TRBJ2-2; the D gene is possibly TRBD2 (6 bases). The CDR3 has 13 amino acids. Germline V lookup: CDR1 MGHRA, CDR2 YSYEKL. CDR3 bases: TGCGCCAGCAGCTCAGGGAGCACCGGGGGGCTGTTTTTT. Encoded protein: CASSSGSTGGLFF.

Points on this clonotype: This may be a read error, as it is one base from a much larger clone. Likely a read error: the CDR3 ends without its conserved phenylalanine or tryptophan. The chain recombines TRBV27 with TRBJ2-7; D is unresolved. This CDR3 has 12 residues. Trimming stripped 4 bases from V and 7 bases from J, with 11 bases between. Germline V gene lookup returns CDR1 MNHEY and CDR2 SMNVEV (reference sequence). In DNA form, the CDR3 reads TGTGCCAGCAGTTCGACACCTTGGGAGCAGTACCTC. It translates to CASSSTPWEQYL.

This rearrangement joins TRBV6-1 to TRBJ1-2, with 7 bases lining up with TRBD1. The CDR3 runs 15 residues. J lost 4 bases, V lost 6 bases, and 11 bases had no gene match. The V gene's germline CDR1 is MNHNS and CDR2 SASEGT. CDR3: CASSQTGVLPYGYTF. The CDR3 nucleotides are TGTGCCAGCAGCCAAACAGGGGTACTCCCCTATGGCTACACCTTC.

The CDR3 region is CASSLEWSGESSYEQYF. In DNA, the CDR3 is TGTGCCAGCAGCTTAGAGTGGTCAGGGGAAAGCTCCTACGAGCAGTACTTC. The chain combines TRBV7-9 with TRBJ2-7; a possible D gene is TRBD1 (6 bases). Germline V gene lookup returns CDR1 SEHNR and CDR2 FQNEAQ (reference sequence). The germline V and J ends were trimmed by 1 base and 0 bases, with 16 bases remaining between them. This CDR3 has 17 amino acids.

This sequence joins TRBV20-1 and TRBJ2-7; 14 bases agree with TRBD2. V gave up 2 bases and J gave up 5 bases; unmatched junction bases: 14. Germline V gives CDR1 DFQATT, CDR2 SNEGSKA (reference sequence). This CDR3 comprises 18 residues. Written as DNA, the CDR3 is TGCAGTGCTAGAAGTTATGGGACTAGCGGGAGACCGTCGGACGAGCAGTACTTC. Amino acids: CSARSYGTSGRPSDEQYF.

This clonotype was picked up many times. In nucleotides, the CDR3 is TGCAGTGCTAGAGCACTAGCGGGAGAAAGTGTCCACGAGCAGTACTTC. Translation: CSARALAGESVHEQYF. V and J are TRBV20-1 and TRBJ2-7; the match to TRBD2 covers 11 bases. The CDR3 runs 16 residues. Germline CDR1 DFQATT, CDR2 SNEGSKA (reference sequence). The ends lost 1 base at V and 5 bases at J; junction bases unmatched: 10.

This clonotype appeared many times. The DNA for the CDR3 is TGTGCCAGCAGCGTAGGGGCTGGCAATCAGCCCCAGCATTTT. Translated, it gives CASSVGAGNQPQHF. The chain joins TRBV9 to TRBJ1-5; D gene unclear. Looked up from germline, CDR1 is SGDLS and CDR2 is YYNGEE. The CDR3 contains 14 residues. Trimming took off 0 bases at V and 2 bases at J, with 6 bases between the two ends.

This clonotype was seen a handful of times. The chain uses TRBV5-5 and TRBJ2-7; D is unresolved. Germline assignment: CDR1 SGHKS and CDR2 YYEKEE (reference sequence). The length of the CDR3 is 14 residues. V gave up 0 bases and J gave up 3 bases, with 10 bases separating them. CDR3 in DNA: TGTGCCAGCAGCTTGGACCGTATGAACTACGAGCAGTACTTC. Its protein product is CASSLDRMNYEQYF. Complete variable domain (other parts from reference TRBV5-5 and TRBJ2-7): DAGVTQSPTHLIKTRGQQVTLRCSPISGHKSVSWYQQVLGQGPQFIFQYYEKEERGRGNFPDRFSARQFPNYSSELNVNALLLGDSALYLCASSLDRMNYEQYFGPGTRLTVT.

This clonotype showed up many times. The V gene is TRBV29-1, the J gene TRBJ2-2; a possible D gene is TRBD1 (6 bases). This CDR3 comprises 15 residues. The germline CDR1 and CDR2 sequences are SQVTM and ANQGSEA. V lost 6 bases, J lost 6 bases, and 20 bases lay in between. DNA for the CDR3: TGCAGCGTCCCACAGGGATCGGACAAGGCCGGGGAGCTGTTTTTT. Translated, it gives CSVPQGSDKAGELFF.

Of note for this clonotype: This could be a read error, since a much larger clone is one nucleotide away. J is TRBJ1-2 and V is TRBV5-3; 8 bases are a match to TRBD1. TRBV5-3 is designated an ORF whose function remains uncertain. The V segment lost 8 bases and the J segment 8 bases; nucleotides outside the gene matches: 11. This CDR3 is 13 amino acids long. The CDR3 region has the DNA TGTGCCAGCAGCCCCCTGACAGGGGAAGGCTACACCTTC. The encoded protein is CASSPLTGEGYTF.

The gene calls are TRBV27 and TRBJ1-1, with D possibly matching TRBD1 (6 bases). Looked up from germline, CDR1 is MNHEY and CDR2 is SMNVEV (reference sequence). The CDR3 runs 14 residues. Trimming pared 5 bases from V and 2 bases from J, leaving 12 bases between. The CDR3 sequence is CASSTTGFNTEAFF. CDR3 sequence (DNA): TGTGCCAGCAGTACTACAGGGTTTAACACTGAAGCTTTCTTT.

This clonotype was counted only a few times. The chain recombines TRBV11-2 with TRBJ1-1, with TRBD1 as a possible D gene (6 bases). Deletions cut 0 bases from V and 5 bases from J, with 16 bases between. The CDR3 consists of 16 residues. Germline CDR1 is SGHAT and CDR2 is FQNNGV. CDR3 sequence: CASSLDGGAGATEAFF. CDR3 DNA sequence: TGTGCCAGCAGCTTAGATGGGGGGGCAGGGGCAACTGAAGCTTTCTTT.

Concerning this clonotype itself: A much more abundant neighbour one base away suggests this may be a read error. Here the CDR3 DNA reads TGTGCCAGCAGCCCTGATGCGGTGGGCCCAGATACGCAGTATTTT. Encoded protein: CASSPDAVGPDTQYF. The chain recombines TRBV28 with TRBJ2-3; D remains unclear. Trimming pared 6 bases from V and 4 bases from J, leaving 17 bases between. Germline-derived CDR1 and CDR2 are MDHEN and SYDVKM. This CDR3 comprises 15 residues.

With respect to this clonotype: This may be a read error, as it is one base from a much larger clone. The chain combines TRBV28 with TRBJ2-5; TRBD2 agrees at 8 bases. Germline CDR1 reads MDHEN; CDR2 reads SYDVKM. This CDR3 spans 14 amino acids. CDR3 in amino acids: CANSLLRGAETQYF. Here the CDR3 DNA reads TGTGCCAACAGTTTATTGCGGGGGGCAGAGACCCAGTACTTC.

Ten or more counts support this clonotype. The chain is built from TRBV12-3 or TRBV12-4 and TRBJ2-4, with a tentative D call TRBD1 (8 bases). The CDR3 length is 15 residues. Trimming took 5 bases from V and 13 from J, leaving 24 bases between them. The CDR3 region is CASSPSGGGGGGQYF. For the CDR3, the DNA is TGTGCCAGCAGTCCTTCAGGGGGCGGGGGTGGAGGCCAGTACTTC.

This clonotype was seen at least ten times. CDR3 bases: TGCAGTGCTAGAGATCTCGGCCTAGCAGGCTACGAGCAGTACTTC. Its translation: CSARDLGLAGYEQYF. The V and J genes are TRBV20-1 and TRBJ2-7; D possibly corresponds to TRBD2 (5 bases). The germline V gene encodes CDR1 DFQATT and CDR2 SNEGSKA (reference sequence). This CDR3 comprises 15 residues. V was trimmed by 0 bases and J by 3 bases, leaving 15 bases between them.

This clonotype was seen a few times. The junction departs from the called germline gene at one end, perhaps through a read error. The chain links TRBV4-1 to TRBJ2-2; D possibly matches TRBD1 or TRBD2 (5 bases each). In germline, CDR1 is MGHRA, CDR2 YSYEKL. The CDR3 loop spans 16 amino acids. CDR3 sequence: CASSQVGETNTGELFF. The DNA of the CDR3 is TGCGCCAGCAGCCAAGTGGGGGAAACGAATACCGGGGAGCTGTTTTTT.